This T cell receptor (beta chain) was profiled in a study of blood T cell repertoires in COVID-19. Profiling relied on immunoSEQ multiplex PCR, and the TCRdb table lists in-frame clones only, not all of them. The sample contains roughly 120,000 clones, more than 70% of which appear only once. After removal of 3 bases from V and 5 bases from J, the junction contained 7 bases not matched to a gene. The CDR3 runs to 15 residues. Per the germline V gene, CDR1 is KGHSH and CDR2 is LQKENI. The sequenced sample was peripheral blood. The J gene is TRBJ2-1, the V gene TRBV18; 7 nucleotides align to TRBD2. This clonotype was obtained from a woman in her 50s with acute or convalescent COVID-19. The DNA of the CDR3 is TGTGCCAGCTCACCGGTAGCGGGTAGCGACAATGAGCAGTTCTTC. This translates into CASSPVAGSDNEQFF.